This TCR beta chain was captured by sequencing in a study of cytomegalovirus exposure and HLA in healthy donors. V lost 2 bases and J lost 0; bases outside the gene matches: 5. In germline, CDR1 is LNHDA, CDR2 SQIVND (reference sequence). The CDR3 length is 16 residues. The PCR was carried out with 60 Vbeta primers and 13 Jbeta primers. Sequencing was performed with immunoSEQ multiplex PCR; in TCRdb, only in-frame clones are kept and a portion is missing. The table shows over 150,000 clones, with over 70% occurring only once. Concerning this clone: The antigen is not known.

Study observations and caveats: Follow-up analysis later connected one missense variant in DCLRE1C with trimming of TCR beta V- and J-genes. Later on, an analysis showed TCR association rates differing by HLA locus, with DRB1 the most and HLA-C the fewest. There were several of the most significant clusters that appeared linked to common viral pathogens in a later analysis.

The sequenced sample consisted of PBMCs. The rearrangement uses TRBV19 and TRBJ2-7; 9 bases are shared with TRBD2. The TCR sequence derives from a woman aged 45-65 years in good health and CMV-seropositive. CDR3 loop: CASSILAGLSSYEQYF. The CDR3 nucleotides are TGTGCCAGTAGTATACTAGCGGGGCTAAGCTCCTACGAGCAGTACTTC.